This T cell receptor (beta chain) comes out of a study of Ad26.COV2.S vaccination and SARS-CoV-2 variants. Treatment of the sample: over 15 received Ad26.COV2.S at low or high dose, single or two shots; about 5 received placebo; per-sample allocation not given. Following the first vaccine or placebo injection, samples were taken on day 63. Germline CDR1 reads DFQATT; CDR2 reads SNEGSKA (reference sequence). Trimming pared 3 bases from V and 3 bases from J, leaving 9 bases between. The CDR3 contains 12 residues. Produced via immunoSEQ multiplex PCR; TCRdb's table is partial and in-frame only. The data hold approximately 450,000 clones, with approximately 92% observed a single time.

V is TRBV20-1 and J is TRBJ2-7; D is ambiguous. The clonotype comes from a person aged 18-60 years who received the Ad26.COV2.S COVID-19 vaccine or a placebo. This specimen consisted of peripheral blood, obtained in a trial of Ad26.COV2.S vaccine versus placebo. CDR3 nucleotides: TGCAGTGCTAGTAGTGAGTACTACGAGCAGTACTTC. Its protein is CSASSEYYEQYF.